This passage covers 2 T cell receptor beta chains from one sample sequenced in a study of vaccination effects on CD4 cells after COVID-19. Before any sequencing was done, the ViraFEST assay used viral peptide pools to expand antigen-specific CD4+ T cells. Following a roughly 10-day culture, CD4+ T cells were purified. Neither prior SARS-CoV-2 infection nor positive nucleocapsid antibodies were present in the vaccine recipients. These receptors are not linked to any known antigen. TCRdb keeps only in-frame clones here, not all; method: immunoSEQ multiplex PCR. The repertoire has 73,000 or so clones, around 81% of them found once; the top ten carry roughly a tenth. The material was CD4+ T cells from PBMCs cultured with SARS-CoV-2 spike peptides, obtained before COVID-19 vaccination. The source of these receptors is a human donor who received a COVID-19 vaccine.

Here the CDR3 reads CASSPAGKTGELFF. The CDR3 DNA sequence: TGTGCCAGCAGCCCCGCGGGCAAAACCGGGGAGCTGTTTTTT. The rearrangement links TRBV7-9 to TRBJ2-2; D perhaps matches TRBD2 (5 bases). V lost 5 bases to trimming and J lost 5 bases, with 12 bases between them. The CDR3 sequence is 14 residues long. The germline V gene encodes CDR1 SEHNR and CDR2 FQNEAQ (reference sequence).

The chain links TRBV29-1 to TRBJ2-6, with TRBD1 matching over 7 bases. From germline, CDR1 is SQVTM and CDR2 ANQGSEA. After removal of 1 base from V and 0 bases from J, the junction contained 6 bases not matched to a gene. The CDR3 loop spans 17 amino acids. This CDR3 reads CSVEGWGQSSGANVLTF. CDR3 coding DNA: TGCAGCGTTGAAGGGTGGGGACAGAGCTCTGGGGCCAACGTCCTGACTTTC.